One sample yielded the 22 T cell receptor beta chains listed below, sequenced in a study of T cell repertoires in cytomegalovirus infection. Antigens for these TCRs are unknown. TCRdb called the reads again in MiXCR, with one record for every CDR3 protein. The sample includes about 890,000 distinct CDR3 sequences, around 30% of them seen just once. The sequences come from cultured CD8+ T cells from PBMCs, collected from culture after CMV antigen stimulation. The receptors here all came from a human donor in good health (CMV status not recorded). Some clones in this sample may be carry-over from other donors' samples.

This clonotype was seen more than once but under ten times. The V call is TRBV9, the J call TRBJ2-6; possibly TRBD1 or TRBD2 for D (5 bases each). The V gene lost 1 base and the J gene lost 0 bases, with 14 bases spanning the gap. The CDR3 length is 18 residues. Germline V gene sequence: CDR1 SGDLS, CDR2 YYNGEE. CDR3 amino acids: CASSVRRDGSSGANVLTF. CDR3 nucleotide sequence: TGTGCCAGCAGCGTACGCCGGGACGGTAGCTCTGGGGCCAACGTCCTGACTTTC.

The sample holds a few counts of this clonotype. The V gene is TRBV5-6, the J gene TRBJ2-3; D is perhaps TRBD2 (5 bases). Germline CDR1 and CDR2: SGHDT and YYEEEE. This CDR3 contains 16 residues. With 0 bases removed from V and 4 bases from J, the gap between germline ends came to 15 bases. CDR3 bases: TGTGCCAGCAGCTTGGAGGGAGAAATCGGTCCAGATACGCAGTATTTT. This encodes CASSLEGEIGPDTQYF.

CDR3 DNA sequence: TGTGCCAGCACCCCCCGGCCAGATACGCAGTATTTT. Translated, it gives CASTPRPDTQYF. This chain uses TRBV7-9 with TRBJ2-3, with D hard to call. The CDR3 contains 12 residues. CDR1 SEHNR and CDR2 FQNEAQ come from the germline V gene (reference sequence). V was cut by 7 bases and J by 4 bases, with 9 bases left in between.

The chain couples TRBV28 to TRBJ1-4; tentatively, D is TRBD1 (6 bases). The CDR3 runs to 14 residues. Per the germline V gene, CDR1 is MDHEN and CDR2 is SYDVKM. V lost 6 bases and J 3 bases, leaving 11 bases between the germline ends. CDR3 region: CASSHRASNEKLFF. The DNA of the CDR3 is TGTGCCAGCAGCCACAGGGCTTCTAATGAAAAACTGTTTTTT.

This clonotype has just one count. V and J are TRBV6-5 and TRBJ1-4; 7 bases fit TRBD1. Looked up from germline, CDR1 is MNHEY and CDR2 is SVGAGI. This CDR3 has 15 amino acids. V was pared by 4 bases and J by 4 bases, with 6 bases of the junction left unmatched. CDR3 sequence reads: CASSFGQAFNEKLFF. CDR3 DNA: TGTGCCAGCAGTTTCGGACAGGCGTTTAATGAAAAACTGTTTTTT.

The chain carries TRBV19 and TRBJ1-5; the match to TRBD1 covers 9 bases. V dropped 9 bases and J dropped 5; count of bases not matched to a gene: 20. There are 18 residues in the CDR3. Per germline, CDR1 LNHDA and CDR2 SQIVND (reference sequence). As DNA, the CDR3 is TGTGCCAGAGATATCGGACAGGGGCGCTCCCCTCACCATCAGCCCCAGCATTTT. Translated: CARDIGQGRSPHHQPQHF.

This clonotype was seen more than once but under ten times. The chain employs TRBV6-5 and TRBJ2-7; no definite D call. The CDR3 spans 13 residues. V lost 2 bases and J lost 4, with 9 bases in between. From germline, CDR1 is MNHEY and CDR2 SVGAGI. CDR3 loop: CASSYTEGYEQYV. The CDR3 DNA follows: TGTGCCAGCAGTTACACAGAAGGGTACGAGCAGTACGTC.

The chain joins TRBV5-4 to TRBJ1-1, with unresolved D. CDR1 and CDR2 (germline): SGHNT, YYREEE (reference sequence). V was cut by 4 bases and J by 3 bases, with 10 bases left in between. This CDR3 region has 13 residues. The CDR3 loop is CASSRRGYTEAFF. CDR3 nucleotides: TGTGCCAGCAGCCGACGTGGTTACACTGAAGCTTTCTTT. Drawing the rest from reference TRBV5-4 and TRBJ1-1, the complete variable domain is ETGVTQSPTHLIKTRGQQVTLRCSSQSGHNTVSWYQQALGQGPQFIFQYYREEENGRGNFPPRFSGLQFPNYSSELNVNALELDDSALYLCASSRRGYTEAFFGQGTRLTVV.

This clonotype was seen a few times. The rearrangement uses TRBV5-4 and TRBJ2-5, with D perhaps given as TRBD1 or TRBD2 (6 bases each). Trimming removed 1 base at V and 7 bases at J, with 17 bases between. The CDR3 contains 15 residues. Germline CDR1 SGHNT, CDR2 YYREEE (reference sequence). The CDR3 coding sequence is TGTGCCAGCAGCTTGCCCGCGGGACAAGCCCCGACCCAGTACTTC. It yields the protein CASSLPAGQAPTQYF.

This clonotype was recorded at least ten times. The chain is built from TRBV7-6 and TRBJ1-1; 8 positions match TRBD1. Unmatched junction bases numbered 0, after V lost 0 bases and J lost 6 bases. In germline, CDR1 is SGHVS, CDR2 FNYEAQ. The CDR3 sequence is 13 residues long. CDR3 DNA: TGTGCCAGCAGCTTAGCGACAGGGGCTGAAGCTTTCTTT. This codes for CASSLATGAEAFF. Drawing the rest from reference TRBV7-6 and TRBJ1-1, the complete variable domain is GAGVSQSPRYKVTKRGQDVALRCDPISGHVSLYWYRQALGQGPEFLTYFNYEAQQDKSGLPNDRFSAERPEGSISTLTIQRTEQRDSAMYRCASSLATGAEAFFGQGTRLTVV.

The chain recombines TRBV3-1 with TRBJ2-7; no clear D gene. The germline gives CDR1 LGHDT, CDR2 YNNKEL (reference sequence). The CDR3 is 17 amino acids. V was shortened by 1 base and J by 0 bases, with 16 bases between the two germline ends. The DNA of the CDR3 is TGTGCCAGCAGCCAAGGCCTTGGCAGTCCTTCCTCCTACGAGCAGTACTTC. This encodes CASSQGLGSPSSYEQYF.

There are a few counts of this clonotype. This chain uses TRBV27 with TRBJ2-7; D is unresolved. V was trimmed by 6 bases and J by 3 bases, leaving 12 bases between them. CDR3 length: 13 residues. Germline CDR1 is MNHEY and CDR2 is SMNVEV (reference sequence). The CDR3 region has the DNA TGTGCCAGCAGGGGGAACTTAGGCTACGAGCAGTACTTC. It encodes CASRGNLGYEQYF.

The rearrangement uses TRBV6-1 and TRBJ2-3, with a weak D call TRBD1 (5 bases). From germline, CDR1 is MNHNS and CDR2 SASEGT. This CDR3 has 16 amino acids. With 1 base removed from V and 2 bases from J, the gap between germline ends came to 13 bases. The CDR3 sequence: CASSEDQGALTDTQYF. In nucleotides, the CDR3 is TGTGCCAGCAGTGAAGACCAAGGGGCACTCACAGATACGCAGTATTTT.

This clonotype was recorded a few times. The rearrangement links TRBV20-1 to TRBJ2-7, with TRBD2 identical over 11 bases. From germline, CDR1 is DFQATT and CDR2 SNEGSKA (reference sequence). V shed 5 bases and J 3 bases; nucleotides not matched to a gene: 6. The CDR3 consists of 14 residues. The CDR3 DNA follows: TGCAGTGCTCAGACTAGCGGGGTAGGCTACGAGCAGTACTTC. Translating gives CSAQTSGVGYEQYF.

This clonotype has just a few counts. This rearrangement joins TRBV6-5 to TRBJ2-7, with D uncertain. Trimming removed 2 bases at V and 3 bases at J, with 8 bases between. The length of the CDR3 is 13 residues. Germline CDR1 is MNHEY and CDR2 is SVGAGI. DNA of the CDR3: TGTGCCAGCAGTTACGCCAAAGGCTACGAGCAGTACGTC. Its protein is CASSYAKGYEQYV.

This chain connects TRBV12-5 to TRBJ1-2; D call uncertain. The CDR3 contains 13 residues. V shed 0 bases and J shed 4 bases, with 6 bases lying between them. Germline CDR1 is LGHNT and CDR2 is FRNRAP. In DNA, the CDR3 is TGTGCTAGTGGTTTGGTGGGTGCCTATGGCTACACCTTC. Its translation is CASGLVGAYGYTF.

The count of this clonotype is one. The chain recombines TRBV5-1 with TRBJ1-1; the D gene is possibly TRBD1 (5 bases). The CDR3 is 17 residues long. V lost 3 bases to trimming and J lost 1 base, with 19 bases between them. Germline values: CDR1 SGHRS, CDR2 YFSETQ. The CDR3 loop is CASSSRPRVDTNTEAFF. CDR3 nucleotide sequence: TGCGCCAGCAGCTCTCGCCCCAGGGTTGATACGAACACTGAAGCTTTCTTT.

This clonotype turned up a few times. The chain employs TRBV28 and TRBJ2-3; D unresolved. CDR1 and CDR2 (germline): MDHEN, SYDVKM. This CDR3 comprises 13 residues. V dropped 5 bases and J dropped 14 bases, with 20 bases sitting between them. CDR3 coding DNA: TGTGCCAGCAGTACCTCCCGGGCCCAACCGGGGTATTTT. It codes for CASSTSRAQPGYF.

The count of this clonotype is one. This likely comes from a read error, as the CDR3 has no conserved phenylalanine or tryptophan at its end. This chain's CDR3 is CASSSRGSGGAKDTQYL. CDR3 nucleotides: TGTGCCAGCAGCTCCCGGGGGAGCGGGGGGGCAAAAGATACGCAGTATCTT. This chain uses TRBV7-6 with TRBJ2-3; 10 bases match TRBD2. The germline CDR1 and CDR2 sequences are SGHVS and FNYEAQ. Trimming cost V 4 bases and J 5 bases; bases outside gene matches: 12. The CDR3 runs 17 residues.

The chain recombines TRBV20-1 with TRBJ1-1, with no clear D. CDR3 size: 11 residues. Per the germline V gene, CDR1 is DFQATT and CDR2 is SNEGSKA (reference sequence). V dropped 3 bases and J dropped 8 bases, with 10 bases sitting between them. For the CDR3, the DNA is TGCAGTGCTAGTCGGATGGGAGAAGCTTTCTTT. Translated: CSASRMGEAFF.

This clonotype was seen more than once but under ten times. This rearrangement joins TRBV29-1 to TRBJ2-5; D might be TRBD2 (6 bases). The CDR3 consists of 16 residues. The germline V and J ends were trimmed by 0 bases and 0 bases, with 14 bases remaining between them. Looked up from germline, CDR1 is SQVTM and CDR2 is ANQGSEA. In DNA form, the CDR3 reads TGCAGCGTTGAAGATGGGATTGCGGGGTACCAAGAGACCCAGTACTTC. It yields the protein CSVEDGIAGYQETQYF.

This clonotype was recorded a few times. For the CDR3, the DNA is TGTGCCAGCAGTCCCCTGCGGGGGGGCCCGGGGTCCTACAATGAGCAGTTCTTC. Translating gives CASSPLRGGPGSYNEQFF. The chain recombines TRBV27 with TRBJ2-1, with TRBD2 identical over 9 bases. This CDR3 has 18 amino acids. The trim removed 5 bases at V and 1 base at J, leaving 12 bases unmatched. Per the germline V gene, CDR1 is MNHEY and CDR2 is SMNVEV (reference sequence).